Listed here are 15 T cell receptor beta chains from one sample, sequenced in a study of shared clonotypes between healthy human individuals. The protocol was immunoSEQ multiplex PCR, while the TCRdb copy is restricted to in-frame clones and leaves out a portion. This table holds 2 million to 2.5 million clones, approximately 95% found once. Naive CD8 cells lacked CD45RO and underwent positive selection for CCR7, leaving out terminally differentiated effector memory CD45RA+ cells. Sample: naive CD8+ T cells sorted from blood. Receptor source: a man in his late teens or twenties in good health.

The V and J genes are TRBV25-1 and TRBJ1-1, with D possibly TRBD1 on 5 matching bases. Deletions cut 7 bases from V and 3 bases from J, with 18 bases between. The CDR3 is 15 amino acids. Germline CDR1 MGHDK, CDR2 SYGVNS. In nucleotides, the CDR3 is TGTGCCAGCAAGGAGCAGGGTCCCCATGACACTGAAGCTTTCTTT. It specifies CASKEQGPHDTEAFF.

The CDR3 DNA is TGTGCCAGCAGTTACGAGACAGAAAACTATGGCTACACCTTC. Translation: CASSYETENYGYTF. The gene calls are TRBV6-6 and TRBJ1-2, with D tentatively TRBD1 (5 bases). The CDR3 totals 14 residues. Germline V gives CDR1 MNHNY, CDR2 SVGAGI (reference sequence). V lost 2 bases, J lost 2 bases, and 9 bases lay in between.

The chain couples TRBV5-1 to TRBJ2-5, with D possibly being TRBD1 or TRBD2 (6 bases each). This CDR3 has 15 amino acids. V dropped 5 bases and J dropped 0 bases, with 14 bases sitting between them. Germline-derived CDR1 and CDR2 are SGHRS and YFSETQ. The CDR3 bases are TGCGCCAGCAGTATGGAGGGGGGCCACCAAGAGACCCAGTACTTC. Translation: CASSMEGGHQETQYF.

The genes are TRBV6-5 and TRBJ1-2; the match to TRBD1 covers 7 bases. The CDR3 sequence is 14 residues long. The V gene's germline CDR1 is MNHEY and CDR2 SVGAGI. J was trimmed by 4 bases and V by 6 bases; bases with no gene match: 8. This CDR3 reads CASSRDSESYGYTF. The CDR3 DNA reads as TGTGCCAGCAGCCGGGACAGTGAGTCCTATGGCTACACCTTC.

The chain's CDR3 is CASSQEGTGEWEQYF. The CDR3 DNA follows: TGCGCCAGCAGCCAAGAGGGGACAGGGGAATGGGAGCAGTACTTC. The chain carries TRBV4-1 and TRBJ2-7, with TRBD1 identical over 10 bases. Germline trimming cut 0 bases from V and 7 bases from J; bases unmatched to any gene: 6. CDR3 length: 15 residues. The germline V gene has CDR1 MGHRA and CDR2 YSYEKL.

Only one count was recorded for this clone. Other DNA sequences in the sample encode the same CDR3. This sequence joins TRBV19 and TRBJ2-7; 10 bases agree with TRBD2. This CDR3 is 14 amino acids long. Germline values: CDR1 LNHDA, CDR2 SQIVND (reference sequence). Germline trimming cut 3 bases from V and 4 bases from J; bases unmatched to any gene: 3. The CDR3 sequence: CASSITAGGYEQYF. As DNA, the CDR3 is TGTGCCAGTAGTATCACAGCGGGGGGGTACGAGCAGTACTTC.

V is TRBV5-6 and J is TRBJ1-2, with a tentative D call TRBD1 (6 bases). This CDR3 is built from 14 residues. V was clipped by 0 bases and J by 3 bases, with 9 bases between them. The germline CDR1 and CDR2 sequences are SGHDT and YYEEEE. CDR3 protein: CASSLGGGDYGYTF. CDR3 bases: TGTGCCAGCAGCTTGGGTGGGGGCGACTATGGCTACACCTTC. Variable domain in full (rest from reference TRBV5-6 and TRBJ1-2): DAGVTQSPTHLIKTRGQQVTLRCSPKSGHDTVSWYQQALGQGPQFIFQYYEEEERQRGNFPDRFSGHQFPNYSSELNVNALLLGDSALYLCASSLGGGDYGYTFGSGTRLTVV.

The chain carries TRBV7-9 and TRBJ1-1; TRBD1 agrees at 10 bases. V was clipped by 0 bases and J by 0 bases; unmatched bases: 4. CDR3 length equals 17 residues. The germline CDR1 and CDR2 sequences are SEHNR and FQNEAQ (reference sequence). The CDR3 nucleotides read TGTGCCAGCAGCTTAGCGCGGGGACAGGGGATGAACACTGAAGCTTTCTTT. Protein sequence: CASSLARGQGMNTEAFF.

With respect to this clone: Germline is not matched at one junction end, which may reflect a read error. V gene TRBV7-7 combines with J gene TRBJ2-2; TRBD1 is a possible D gene (5 bases). Germline assignment: CDR1 SSHAT and CDR2 FNYEAQ (reference sequence). The CDR3 sequence is 13 residues long. As DNA, the CDR3 is TGTGCTAGCAGCGATAGCAGGGTAGGGGAGCTGTTTTTT. Amino acid sequence: CASSDSRVGELFF.

On this clone itself: The sample contains more than one DNA sequence encoding this CDR3. CDR3 amino acids: CASSPRAAYEQYF. The CDR3, as DNA: TGTGCCAGCAGTCCCCGGGCAGCCTACGAGCAGTACTTC. The chain recombines TRBV6-1 with TRBJ2-7; unclear D gene. The CDR3 spans 13 residues. Trimming removed 5 bases from V and 2 bases from J, with 10 bases in between. Per the germline V gene, CDR1 is MNHNS and CDR2 is SASEGT.

CDR3 nucleotide sequence: TGTGCCAGCACCCGAGAGTCCTACAATGAGCAGTTCTTC. This encodes CASTRESYNEQFF. The chain employs TRBV13 and TRBJ2-1, with D hard to call. Germline loops: CDR1 PRHDT, CDR2 FYEKMQ (reference sequence). The CDR3 is made up of 13 amino acids. V lost 7 bases and J 1 base, leaving 8 bases between the germline ends.

This chain links TRBV29-1 with TRBJ1-6, with D unclear. Germline loops: CDR1 SQVTM, CDR2 ANQGSEA. The CDR3 loop spans 14 amino acids. Deletions cut 2 bases from V and 7 bases from J, with 12 bases between. The CDR3 loop reads CSVEWLGLNSPLHF. The CDR3, as DNA: TGCAGCGTTGAATGGCTGGGCTTAAATTCACCCCTCCACTTT.

J is TRBJ1-1 and V is TRBV29-1; no definite D call. CDR1 and CDR2 (germline): SQVTM, ANQGSEA. Trimming removed 6 bases at V and 8 bases at J, with 10 bases between. The CDR3 consists of 10 residues. For the CDR3, the DNA is TGCAGCGTGGCGAGCGGGGAAGCTTTCTTT. This encodes CSVASGEAFF.

This clone occurred once. V is TRBV28 and J is TRBJ1-2, with 11 bases matching TRBD1. The CDR3 covers 18 residues. Germline loops: CDR1 MDHEN, CDR2 SYDVKM. Trimming at V came to 3 bases and at J to 5 bases, leaving 14 bases not matched to a gene. CDR3 in DNA: TGTGCCAGCAGTTTTTTAGAGGACAGGGGGCTACTCGGGTATGGCTACACCTTC. It is translated as CASSFLEDRGLLGYGYTF.

The chain is built from TRBV4-1 and TRBJ2-3; 10 bases agree with TRBD2. V was pared by 0 bases and J by 5 bases, with 8 bases of the junction left unmatched. Per germline, CDR1 MGHRA and CDR2 YSYEKL. CDR3 length: 17 residues. CDR3 sequence reads: CASSQDQLAGAEDTQYF. CDR3 nucleotides: TGCGCCAGCAGCCAAGATCAGCTAGCGGGGGCCGAAGATACGCAGTATTTT.